This T cell receptor (beta chain) was profiled in a study of human T cells and chemical hapten exposure. Study details: Variation in per-sample TCR yields came mainly from small pooled library volume differences.

A word on this clonotype: Its specificity is unknown. At one end the junction does not follow the germline gene, possibly because of a read error.

TCRdb reanalysed the RACE reads using MiXCR and keeps one entry per CDR3 protein. The sample contains roughly 92,000 distinct CDR3 sequences, approximately 10% of which appear only once. Study observations and caveats: All donors were alopecia patients, so their immunity may differ from that of healthy people. TCRs at high frequency, those above 1 in 1000, did not change with DPC sensitization.

The CDR3 consists of 14 residues. Per germline, CDR1 SGHVS and CDR2 FNYEAQ. Time point: patch test 2, 6 weeks after DPC sensitization. Documented treatment: therapeutic diphenylcyclopropenone sensitization with weekly scalp DPC. The source is a woman in her 40s with alopecia areata. Some clones in this sample may be carry-over from other donors' samples. This chain connects TRBV7-6 to TRBJ2-2; the D is unclear. Sequences were derived from whole blood, sampled in connection with sensitization to the hapten diphenylcyclopropenone (DPC). CDR3 nucleotides: TGTGCCAGCAGCTTATTAAGGAACTCCGGGGAGCTGTTTTTT. Amino acid sequence: CASSLLRNSGELFF.